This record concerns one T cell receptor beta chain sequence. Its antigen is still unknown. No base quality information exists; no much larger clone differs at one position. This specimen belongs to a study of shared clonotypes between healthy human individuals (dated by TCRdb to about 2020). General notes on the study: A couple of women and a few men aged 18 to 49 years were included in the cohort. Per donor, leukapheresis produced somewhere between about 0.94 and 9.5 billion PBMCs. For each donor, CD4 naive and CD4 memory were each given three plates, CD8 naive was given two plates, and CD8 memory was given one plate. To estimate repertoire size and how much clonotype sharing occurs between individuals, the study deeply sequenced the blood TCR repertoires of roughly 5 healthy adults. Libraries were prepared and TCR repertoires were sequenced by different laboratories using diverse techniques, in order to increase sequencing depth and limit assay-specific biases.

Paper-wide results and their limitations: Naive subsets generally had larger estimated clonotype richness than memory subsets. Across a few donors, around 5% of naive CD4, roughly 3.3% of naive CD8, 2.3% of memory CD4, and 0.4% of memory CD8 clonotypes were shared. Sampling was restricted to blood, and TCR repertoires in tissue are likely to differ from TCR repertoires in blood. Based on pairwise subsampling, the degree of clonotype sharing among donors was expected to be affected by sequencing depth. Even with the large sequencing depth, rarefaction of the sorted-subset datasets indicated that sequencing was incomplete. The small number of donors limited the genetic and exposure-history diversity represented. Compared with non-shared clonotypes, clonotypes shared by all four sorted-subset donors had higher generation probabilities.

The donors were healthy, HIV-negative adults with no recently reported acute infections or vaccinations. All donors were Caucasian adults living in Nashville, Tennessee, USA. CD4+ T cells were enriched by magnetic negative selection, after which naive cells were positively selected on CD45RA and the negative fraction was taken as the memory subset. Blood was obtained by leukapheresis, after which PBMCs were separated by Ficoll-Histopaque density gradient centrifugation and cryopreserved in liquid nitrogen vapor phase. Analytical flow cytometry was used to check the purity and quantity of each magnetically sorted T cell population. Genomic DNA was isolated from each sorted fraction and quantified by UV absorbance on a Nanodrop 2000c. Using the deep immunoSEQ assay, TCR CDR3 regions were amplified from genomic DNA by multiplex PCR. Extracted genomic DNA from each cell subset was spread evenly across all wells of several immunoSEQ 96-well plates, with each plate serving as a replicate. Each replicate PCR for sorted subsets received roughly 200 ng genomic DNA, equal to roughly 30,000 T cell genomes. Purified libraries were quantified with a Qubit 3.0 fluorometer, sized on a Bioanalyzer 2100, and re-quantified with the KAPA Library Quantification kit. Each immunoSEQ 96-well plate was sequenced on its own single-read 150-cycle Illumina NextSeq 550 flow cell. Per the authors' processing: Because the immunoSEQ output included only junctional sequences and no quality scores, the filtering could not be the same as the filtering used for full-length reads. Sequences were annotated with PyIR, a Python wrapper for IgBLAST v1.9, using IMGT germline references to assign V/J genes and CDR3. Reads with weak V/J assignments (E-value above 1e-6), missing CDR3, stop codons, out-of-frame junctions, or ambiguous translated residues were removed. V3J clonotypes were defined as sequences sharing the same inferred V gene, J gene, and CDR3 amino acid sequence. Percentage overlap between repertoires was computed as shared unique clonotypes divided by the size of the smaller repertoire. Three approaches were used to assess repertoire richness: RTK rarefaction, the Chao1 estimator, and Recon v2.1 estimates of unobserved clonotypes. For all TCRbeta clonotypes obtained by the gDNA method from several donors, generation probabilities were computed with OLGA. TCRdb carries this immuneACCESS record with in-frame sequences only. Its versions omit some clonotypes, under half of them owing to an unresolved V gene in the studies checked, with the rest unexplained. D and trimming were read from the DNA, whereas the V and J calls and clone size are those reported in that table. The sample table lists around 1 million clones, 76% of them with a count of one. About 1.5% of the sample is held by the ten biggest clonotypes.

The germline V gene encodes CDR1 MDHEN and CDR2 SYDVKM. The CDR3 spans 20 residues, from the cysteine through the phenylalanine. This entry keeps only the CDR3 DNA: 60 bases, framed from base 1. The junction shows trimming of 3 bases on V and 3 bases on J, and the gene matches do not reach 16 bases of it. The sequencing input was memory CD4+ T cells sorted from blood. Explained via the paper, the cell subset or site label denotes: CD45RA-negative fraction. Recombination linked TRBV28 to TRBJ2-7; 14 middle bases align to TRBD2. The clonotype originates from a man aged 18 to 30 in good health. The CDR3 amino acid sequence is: CASSLGQPGLAGVRRYEQYF. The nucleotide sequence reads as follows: TGTGCCAGCAGTTTGGGACAGCCGGGACTAGCGGGAGTTAGGCGCTACGAGCAGTACTTC.